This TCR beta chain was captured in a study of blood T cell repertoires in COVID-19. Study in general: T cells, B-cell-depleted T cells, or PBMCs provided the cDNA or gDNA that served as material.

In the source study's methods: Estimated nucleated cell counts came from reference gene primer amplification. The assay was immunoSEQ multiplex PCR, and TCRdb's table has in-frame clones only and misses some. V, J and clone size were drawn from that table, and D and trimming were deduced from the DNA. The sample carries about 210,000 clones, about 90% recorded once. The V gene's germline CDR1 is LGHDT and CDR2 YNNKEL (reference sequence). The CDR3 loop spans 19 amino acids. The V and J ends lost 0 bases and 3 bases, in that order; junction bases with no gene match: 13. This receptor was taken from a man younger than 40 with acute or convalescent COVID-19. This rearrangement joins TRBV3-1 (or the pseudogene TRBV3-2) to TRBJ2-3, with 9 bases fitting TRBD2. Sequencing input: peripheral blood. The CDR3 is CASSQDFFRASGATDTQYF. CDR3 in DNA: TGTGCCAGCAGCCAAGATTTCTTTCGGGCTAGCGGGGCGACAGATACGCAGTATTTT.